Below, 6 T cell receptor beta chains from the same sample are listed, as sequenced in a study of identical twins. TCRdb processed the 5' RACE reads anew with MiXCR; each CDR3 protein has one entry. The sample shows just under 550,000 distinct CDR3 sequences, approximately 14% of them seen only once. The same sample was also used in a study of yellow fever vaccine responses in identical twins.

The sample comprised CD4+ T cells sorted from blood. These receptors originate from a woman aged 18-29 years in good health.

The chain recombines TRBV28 with TRBJ1-5; 7 bases line up with TRBD1. Losses at the gene ends were 5 bases for V and 6 bases for J; bases not matched to a gene: 4. Germline CDR1 and CDR2: MDHEN and SYDVKM. This CDR3 is built from 13 residues. CDR3 protein: CASSDRDLQPQHF. The CDR3 nucleotides read TGTGCCAGCAGTGACAGGGACCTTCAGCCCCAGCATTTT.

This clonotype turned up a few times. The chain joins TRBV29-1 to TRBJ2-7; 8 nucleotides match TRBD1. This CDR3 is 15 amino acids long. With V trimmed by 6 bases and J by 4 bases, 14 bases remained unmatched. Germline assignment: CDR1 SQVTM and CDR2 ANQGSEA. CDR3 sequence: CSVDDRGPSFYEQYV. CDR3 DNA: TGCAGCGTGGATGACAGGGGCCCTTCCTTTTACGAGCAGTACGTC.

The CDR3 DNA reads TGTGCCAGCAGCCCCCAACCCTACAATGAGCAGTTCTTC. This gives the protein CASSPQPYNEQFF. The chain employs TRBV7-7 and TRBJ2-1; D is unresolved. Trimming removed 5 bases from V and 2 bases from J, with 7 bases in between. The length of the CDR3 is 13 residues. Germline V gives CDR1 SSHAT, CDR2 FNYEAQ (reference sequence).

This clonotype was detected ten times or more. This chain links TRBV5-1 with TRBJ2-7, with D perhaps TRBD1 or TRBD2 (5 bases each). The CDR3 runs to 12 residues. Looked up from germline, CDR1 is SGHRS and CDR2 is YFSETQ. The V and J ends lost 0 bases and 9 bases respectively, with 10 bases between them. This CDR3 reads CASSLDDSGQYF. The DNA of the CDR3 is TGCGCCAGCAGCTTGGATGACAGCGGGCAGTACTTC.

The table lists this clonotype with a few counts. The rearrangement links TRBV28 to TRBJ2-4; perhaps D is TRBD1 or TRBD2 (6 bases each). Germline V gene lookup returns CDR1 MDHEN and CDR2 SYDVKM. Between the trimmed V and J ends, which lost 8 bases and 2 bases, there was a span of 10 bases. The CDR3 extends over 13 amino acids. CDR3 coding DNA: TGTGCCAGCTGCGGGACACCCAAAAACATTCAGTACTTC. This codes for CASCGTPKNIQYF.

There are a few counts of this clonotype. V and J are TRBV10-3 and TRBJ2-7, with 8 bases identical to TRBD2. The V gene's germline CDR1 is ENHRY and CDR2 SYGVKD. The CDR3 loop spans 17 amino acids. V lost 2 bases and J lost 0; bases outside the gene matches: 9. CDR3 in amino acids: CAISEGGLAGSSYEQYF. For the CDR3, the DNA is TGTGCCATCAGTGAGGGCGGCCTAGCGGGTAGCTCCTACGAGCAGTACTTC.